This T cell receptor (beta chain) derives from a study of blood T cell repertoires in COVID-19. Study at large: The United States, Italy and Spain were the sources of the acute and convalescent COVID-19 samples.

The CDR3 has 15 residues. Germline CDR1 and CDR2: SGHNT and YYREEE (reference sequence). Deletions cut 0 bases from V and 6 bases from J, with 10 bases between. In the authors' methods: It was from reference gene primer amplification that nucleated cell counts were estimated. Repertoires were generated with immunoSEQ multiplex PCR, while TCRdb's copy carries only in-frame clones and drops some. V and J calls and clone size are as listed in that table; D and trimming were resolved from the DNA. Here the sample spans 45,000 to 70,000 clones, about 90% being singletons. This TCR derives from a woman aged 60-70 years with active or convalescent COVID-19. V usage is TRBV5-4 and J usage is TRBJ1-6, with D possibly matching TRBD1 (5 bases). The specimen sequenced was peripheral blood. The CDR3 loop reads CASSLGQNPNSPLHF. For the CDR3, the DNA is TGTGCCAGCAGCTTGGGACAGAACCCTAATTCACCCCTCCACTTT.